The text below deals with one T cell receptor beta chain. The antigen is not known. The sample belongs to a study of cytomegalovirus exposure and HLA in healthy donors. Findings and caveats of the study: In a later analysis, specific HLA alleles were associated with under 20,000 TCR beta sequences at a 0.05 false discovery rate. It was reportedly the case that the classifier diagnosed cytomegalovirus status with high specificity and sensitivity.

PCR primers comprised 60 Vbeta and 13 Jbeta primers. Using immunoSEQ multiplex PCR, the repertoire was profiled, and TCRdb retains in-frame clones only, with some absent. Here the sample spans some 170,000 clones, 75% to 80% being singletons. This TCR came from a man aged 35-49 years in good health and CMV-seropositive. Sample: PBMCs.

This CDR3 is CASSPGLAGGYEQYF. In nucleotides, the CDR3 is TGTGCCAGCAGCCCCGGACTAGCGGGAGGGTACGAGCAGTACTTC. The V call is TRBV6-1, the J call TRBJ2-5; 15 nucleotides line up with TRBD2. The J call may be mistaken, given a closer DNA end match to TRBJ2-7. The CDR3 spans 15 residues. Looked up from germline, CDR1 is MNHNS and CDR2 is SASEGT.